A selection of T cell receptor beta chains follows, all from one sample in a study of sequential checkpoint blockade in melanoma. Clones were read by immunoSEQ multiplex PCR, and TCRdb kept only the in-frame ones, dropping some. This sample has 32,000 or so clones, with around 82% found just once. The source was CD8+ T cells sorted from blood (inferred from file names), collected from a patient given nivolumab and ipilimumab in sequence. These receptor sequences come from a human donor with melanoma. CDR3s include the opening cysteine and the closing phenylalanine or tryptophan. D genes are given only for firm matches. Clone size is shown for a subset of rows, as once, few, many or a class of expanded clone.

>TRBJ1-2|TRBD1|NA|TRBV5-5
TGTGCCAGCAGCCCCGTGAATGTTCCCCGGGCAGGGGGGTATGGCTACACCTTC
CASSPVNVPRAGGYGYTF
>TRBJ1-2|TRBD1|NA|TRBV6-1
TGTGCCAGCAGTGAAGCATTCGGGACAGATACTAACTATGGCTACACCTTC
CASSEAFGTDTNYGYTF
>TRBJ1-2|NA|NA|TRBV10-3
TGTGCCATCAGTGAGGAGGGTTTTATAGGGGGCTACACCTTC
CAISEEGFIGGYTF
>TRBJ1-4|NA|NA|TRBV10-2
TGCGCCAGCAGTGACCCTGCAATTGGGACGGGACTTGAAAAACTGTTTTTT
CASSDPAIGTGLEKLFF
>TRBJ1-4|NA|once|TRBV9
TGTGCCAGCAGCGTAGGCGCAGACACTTTTGGAAAACTGTTTTTT
CASSVGADTFGKLFF
>TRBJ1-5|NA|once|TRBV15
TGTGCCACCAGCAGGGACAGAAACAATCAGCCCCAGCATTTT
CATSRDRNNQPQHF
>TRBJ2-3|TRBD1|NA|TRBV5-1
TGCGCCAGCAGCTCTTACCGGGACAGGGGTTCAGGTACGCAGTATTTT
CASSSYRDRGSGTQYF
>TRBJ1-2|TRBD1|NA|TRBV5-5
TGTGCCAGCAGCTTAGGCCTCCGTCCGGGACAGGGGGCTAACTATGGCTACACCTTC
CASSLGLRPGQGANYGYTF
>TRBJ1-5|TRBD1|NA|TRBV9
TGTGCCAGCAGCGCCCCGAGGGACAGGGGTCAGCCCCAGCATTTT
CASSAPRDRGQPQHF
>TRBJ2-2|NA|NA|TRBV27
TGTGCCAGCAGTCACAGGGATTACACCGGGGAGCTGTTTTTT
CASSHRDYTGELFF